This T cell receptor (beta chain) came from a study of control samples from healthy donors and cancer patients. Generated by immunoSEQ multiplex PCR, the TCRdb table keeps only in-frame clones and is missing some. The sample records some 28,000 clones, about 80% being singletons. CDR3 length: 16 residues. The V gene's germline CDR1 is LNHDA and CDR2 SQIVND (reference sequence). Trimming took 3 bases from V and 3 from J; bases not matched to a gene: 5. The sequence came from a man aged 55 to 70 with head and neck cancer. This chain joins TRBV19 and TRBJ2-2, with 9 nucleotides matching TRBD2. The source material was PBMCs. CDR3 DNA: TGTGCCAGTAGTATTAGGCTAGCGGGACACACCGGGGAGCTGTTTTTT. Its translation: CASSIRLAGHTGELFF. Full variable domain (outside the CDR3, taken from reference TRBV19 and TRBJ2-2): DGGITQSPKYLFRKEGQNVTLSCEQNLNHDAMYWYRQDPGQGLRLIYYSQIVNDFQKGDIAEGYSVSREKKESFPLTVTSAQKNPTAFYLCASSIRLAGHTGELFFGEGSRLTVL.